A selection of T cell receptor beta chains follows, all from one sample in a study of cytomegalovirus exposure and HLA in healthy donors. The assay was immunoSEQ multiplex PCR, and TCRdb's table has in-frame clones only and misses some. The data show roughly 100,000 clones, with around 80% seen just once and around 2.1% held by the top ten. The material sequenced was PBMCs. All receptors derive from a young man in good health and CMV-seronegative. Both conserved end residues are trimmed from each CDR3. Only part of the rows carry a size: once, few, many, or a class if the clone is expanded.

>11|-|TRBJ1-2|TRBV7-2
ASRNTGNYGYT
>12|-|TRBJ2-2|TRBV5-1
ASSLDKNTGELF
>13|few|TRBJ2-1|TRBV5-1
ASSPGTSGSNEQF
>13|once|TRBJ2-3|TRBV6-4
ASSDGLAGVDTQY
>13|-|TRBJ1-4|TRBV7-9
ASSQQGVTNEKLF
>9|-|TRBJ2-3|TRBV9
ASSVRETQY
>12|-|TRBJ1-2|TRBV6-5
ASGRQGSSIGYT
>13|-|TRBJ2-7|TRBV6-1
ASSDTSTGWSEQY
>13|-|TRBJ2-1|TRBV5-1
ASSLAVSRSNEQF
>13|-|TRBJ2-7|TRBV28
ASSSLARGQNEQY
>14|-|TRBJ2-3|TRBV6-1
ASSEAPGLRTDTQY
>8|-|TRBJ2-3|TRBV30
AWSQDTQY
>11|few|TRBJ1-1|TRBV28
ASSLQGNTEAF
>13|few|TRBJ2-7|TRBV19
ASRGVAGSVNEQY
>13|few|TRBJ2-5|TRBV7-9
ASSRGLAAYETQY
>12|few|TRBJ2-7|TRBV9
ASSPEIPPYEQY
>16|-|TRBJ2-2|TRBV4-1
ASSQRGLAGANTGELF
>11|-|TRBJ1-5|TRBV2
ASSADRNQPQH
>14|-|TRBJ2-3|TRBV5-5
ASSLGGSDATDTQY
>9|-|TRBJ2-7|TRBV10-2
ATDGGGEQY
>13|once|TRBJ1-3|TRBV6-6
ASIAFTMGGNTIY
>14|-|TRBJ2-3|TRBV9
ASSDSGTVGTDTQY
>13|-|TRBJ2-7|TRBV7-2
ASSSLAGVRYEQY
>14|-|TRBJ1-5|TRBV15
ATSKRDRGLGQPQH
>16|-|TRBJ1-5|TRBV6-1
ASSEGNLRGKSNQPQH
>13|few|TRBJ2-2|TRBV5-1
ASSLGGGITGELF
>12|-|TRBJ2-1|TRBV6-1
ASSERQGWSEQF
>10|-|TRBJ1-2|TRBV6-5
ASKPRGGGYT
>12|-|TRBJ2-2|TRBV29-1
STTGELNTGELF
>12|-|TRBJ1-5|TRBV5-6
ASSRTGGAQPQH
>12|few|TRBJ1-1|TRBV2
ASSESEGGTEAF
>11|-|TRBJ2-5|TRBV18
ASSPEAQETQY
>13|few|TRBJ1-6|TRBV7-9
ASSLDSGQGGPLH
>11|-|TRBJ2-3|TRBV29-1
SVGPWATDTQY
>13|-|TRBJ2-3|TRBV19
ASSITSGSTDTQY
>14|-|TRBJ1-4|TRBV28
ASSPIHGGLGEKLF
>14|-|TRBJ2-3|TRBV28
ASSPAGTGETDTQY
>13|-|TRBJ1-6|TRBV19
ASSEVGQGDSPLH
>12|-|TRBJ2-3|TRBV6-1
ASNSQGATDTQY
>13|-|TRBJ2-3|TRBV6-6
ASSPRVIYTDTQY
>12|-|TRBJ2-1|TRBV29-1
SVGGTGDYNEQF
>11|-|TRBJ2-1|TRBV7-3
ASREGSNNEQF
>12|-|TRBJ2-7|TRBV30
AWSVGQGNYEQY